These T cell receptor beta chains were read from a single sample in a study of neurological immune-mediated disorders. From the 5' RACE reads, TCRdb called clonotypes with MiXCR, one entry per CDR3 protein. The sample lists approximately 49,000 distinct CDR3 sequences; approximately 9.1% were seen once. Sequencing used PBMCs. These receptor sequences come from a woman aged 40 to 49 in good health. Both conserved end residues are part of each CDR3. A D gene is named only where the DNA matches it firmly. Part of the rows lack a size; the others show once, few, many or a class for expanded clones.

CASSAPRDIAGGPYNEQFF TGTGCCAGCAGCGCCCCCCGCGATATCGCGGGGGGCCCCTACAATGAGCAGTTCTTC 19 TRBV9 TRBD2 TRBJ2-1 many
CASSQDYPHNTGELFF TGCGCCAGCAGCCAAGACTACCCTCACAACACCGGGGAGCTGTTTTTT 16 TRBV4-3 NA TRBJ2-2 many
CATSRGRISYEQYF TGTGCCACCAGCAGAGGTCGGATCTCCTACGAGCAGTACTTC 14 TRBV15 NA TRBJ2-7 many
CATSSPIYGYTF TGTGCCACCAGTTCACCGATCTATGGCTACACCTTC 12 TRBV24-1 NA TRBJ1-2 NA
CSVEGAGATYNEQFF TGCAGCGTTGAAGGGGCGGGGGCGACCTACAATGAGCAGTTCTTC 15 TRBV29-1 NA TRBJ2-1 NA
CASSPLGQPNTEAFF TGTGCCAGCAGCCCCCTGGGGCAGCCGAACACTGAAGCTTTCTTT 15 TRBV21-1 NA TRBJ1-1 NA
CASSPGLAGGSSTDTQYF TGCGCCAGCAGCCCGGGACTAGCGGGGGGTTCTAGCACAGATACGCAGTATTTT 18 TRBV5-1 TRBD2 TRBJ2-3 many
CASSQEGAGAPVAAFF TGCGCCAGCAGCCAAGAAGGGGCAGGGGCGCCGGTGGCAGCTTTCTTT 16 TRBV4-1 NA TRBJ1-1 many
CATKDTGLNTEAFF TGTGCCACCAAAGACACAGGCTTGAACACTGAAGCTTTCTTT 14 TRBV6-1 NA TRBJ1-1 NA
CASSDQGQGNTDTQYF TGTGCCAGCAGTGACCAGGGACAGGGCAACACAGATACGCAGTATTTT 16 TRBV2 TRBD1 TRBJ2-3 many
CASSNGPGVSYEQYF TGCGCCAGCAGCAATGGTCCGGGGGTCTCCTACGAGCAGTACTTC 15 TRBV5-1 NA TRBJ2-7 many
CASSLRLAGPEQFF TGCGCCAGCAGCCTCCGACTAGCGGGTCCGGAGCAGTTCTTC 14 TRBV5-1 TRBD2 TRBJ2-1 many
CASSWTGARYGYTF TGTGCCAGCAGTTGGACAGGGGCCCGCTATGGCTACACCTTC 14 TRBV12-3/TRBV12-4 TRBD1 TRBJ1-2 many
CARIAELSYEQYF TGTGCCAGAATAGCAGAGCTCTCCTACGAGCAGTACTTC 13 TRBV27 NA TRBJ2-7 NA
CASSFSQDTYEQYF TGCGCCAGCAGCTTCAGCCAGGATACCTACGAGCAGTACTTC 14 TRBV5-1 NA TRBJ2-7 many
CATSPASGFTDTQYF TGTGCCACCAGTCCCGCTAGCGGGTTCACAGATACGCAGTATTTT 15 TRBV24-1 TRBD2 TRBJ2-3 many
CASSKTGRGETQYF TGTGCCAGCAGTAAGACAGGGAGGGGGGAGACCCAGTACTTC 14 TRBV27 NA TRBJ2-5 many
CASSLGGGTYNEQFF TGCGCCAGCAGCTTGGGGGGCGGTACCTACAATGAGCAGTTCTTC 15 TRBV5-1 NA TRBJ2-1 many
CAISESPSGMITDTQYF TGTGCCATCAGTGAGTCGCCTAGCGGGATGATCACAGATACGCAGTATTTT 17 TRBV10-3 TRBD2 TRBJ2-3 many
CASRDRGLTEAFF TGTGCCAGCAGGGACAGGGGGCTCACTGAAGCTTTCTTT 13 TRBV3-1 TRBD1 TRBJ1-1 NA
CAISLTDNEQFF TGTGCCATCAGTCTGACAGACAATGAGCAGTTCTTC 12 TRBV10-3 NA TRBJ2-1 many
CSARWTSGGYEQYF TGCAGTGCTAGGTGGACTAGCGGGGGCTACGAGCAGTACTTC 14 TRBV20-1 TRBD2 TRBJ2-7 many
CASSFAGLHSNQPQHF TGTGCCAGCAGTTTTGCGGGACTCCATAGCAATCAGCCCCAGCATTTT 16 TRBV12-3/TRBV12-4 NA TRBJ1-5 many
CASSEDRGPNTEAFF TGTGCCAGCAGTGAGGACAGGGGGCCGAACACTGAAGCTTTCTTT 15 TRBV27 TRBD1 TRBJ1-1 NA
CASSPRDRGSPLHF TGTGCCAGCAGCCCACGGGACAGGGGCTCACCCCTCCACTTT 14 TRBV7-2 TRBD1 TRBJ1-6 many
CASSPFGVQRQPQHF TGTGCCAGCAGCCCGTTTGGGGTCCAGAGGCAGCCCCAGCATTTT 15 TRBV3-1 NA TRBJ1-5 many
CASSLERLAEAFF TGTGCCAGCAGCTTGGAACGTCTAGCCGAAGCTTTCTTT 13 TRBV5-5 NA TRBJ1-1 many
CSAFPPGQAGTYEQYF TGCAGTGCTTTCCCCCCCGGACAGGCCGGGACCTACGAGCAGTACTTC 16 TRBV20-1 TRBD1 TRBJ2-7 many
CASGLDSQETQYF TGTGCCAGCGGTCTAGACTCACAGGAGACCCAGTACTTC 13 TRBV6-1 NA TRBJ2-5 many
CASSVTMDFARGQQYF TGCGCCAGCAGCGTCACTATGGATTTTGCGCGGGGACAGCAGTACTTC 16 TRBV5-1 NA TRBJ2-7 many
CASSSGSMGYTF TGTGCCAGCAGTTCCGGGAGTATGGGCTACACCTTC 12 TRBV6-5 NA TRBJ1-2 many
CASSRDSTDTQYF TGTGCCAGCAGTCGGGACAGCACAGATACGCAGTATTTT 13 TRBV6-5 NA TRBJ2-3 many
CASSLVAEVSKNIQYF TGTGCCAGCAGCTTAGTCGCAGAAGTATCCAAAAACATTCAGTACTTC 16 TRBV7-7 NA TRBJ2-4 once
CASSPTYHTQYF TGTGCCAGCAGCCCTACCTATCATACGCAGTATTTT 12 TRBV6-1 NA TRBJ2-3 few
CASSPGGSYNQPQHF TGCGCCAGCAGCCCAGGGGGGAGTTACAATCAGCCCCAGCATTTT 15 TRBV5-1 TRBD1 TRBJ1-5 many
CSARDRRTSSYSYNEQFF TGCAGTGCTAGAGATCGGCGAACTAGCTCGTACTCCTACAATGAGCAGTTCTTC 18 TRBV20-1 NA TRBJ2-1 many
CASSQDPQRTNTGELFF TGCGCCAGCAGCCAAGACCCCCAGCGGACGAACACCGGGGAGCTGTTTTTT 17 TRBV4-3 NA TRBJ2-2 many
CASSETGPVSYEQYF TGCGCCAGCAGTGAGACCGGACCGGTCTCCTACGAGCAGTACTTC 15 TRBV10-1 NA TRBJ2-7 many
CASTGTSGTYNEQFF TGCGCCAGCACCGGGACTAGCGGGACCTACAATGAGCAGTTCTTC 15 TRBV5-1 TRBD2 TRBJ2-1 many
CASSPPRGVEAFF TGTGCCAGCAGCCCCCCCAGGGGAGTTGAAGCTTTCTTT 13 TRBV7-9 NA TRBJ1-1 many
CASTVQGAYNEQFF TGTGCCAGCACGGTTCAGGGCGCCTACAATGAGCAGTTCTTC 14 TRBV6-2/TRBV6-3 NA TRBJ2-1 many
CASSPQALTSGGAQYF TGTGCCAGCAGCCCTCAAGCCTTGACTAGCGGGGGCGCGCAGTACTTC 16 TRBV7-2 TRBD2 TRBJ2-7 many
CSARGRLYPYEQYF TGCAGTGCTAGGGGCAGGCTTTACCCCTACGAGCAGTACTTC 14 TRBV20-1 NA TRBJ2-7 many
CASRETSGVGIEQFF TGTGCCAGCAGAGAAACTAGCGGGGTGGGTATTGAGCAGTTCTTC 15 TRBV9 TRBD2 TRBJ2-1 NA